This entry lists 21 T cell receptor beta chains sequenced from one sample in a study of blood T cells in healthy people across ages. Sample-barcoded 5' priming and a J-beta primer mix drove a second PCR of roughly 6 to 12 cycles. A single record per CDR3 protein comes from TCRdb applying MiXCR to the 5' RACE reads. This sample has roughly 1.7 million distinct CDR3 sequences, with about 35% found just once. Sequenced input: blood. Receptors originate from a woman aged 25-40 years in good health.

The V and J genes are TRBV6-6 and TRBJ1-1, with no clear D. Germline values: CDR1 MNHNY, CDR2 SVGAGI (reference sequence). V lost 2 bases and J 0 bases, leaving 13 bases between the germline ends. The CDR3 spans 16 residues. DNA for the CDR3: TGTGCCAGCAGTTACCCTCAACAAGGTTTGAACACTGAAGCTTTCTTT. Its translation: CASSYPQQGLNTEAFF.

The V call is TRBV20-1, the J call TRBJ1-1; 9 nucleotides line up with TRBD1. There are 16 residues in the CDR3. The germline gives CDR1 DFQATT, CDR2 SNEGSKA (reference sequence). The V and J ends lost 6 bases and 4 bases, in that order; junction bases with no gene match: 15. The CDR3 nucleotides are TGCAGTGCCGAGGACAGGGGAAGGGTAAAGGGCACTGAAGCTTTCTTT. Translation gives CSAEDRGRVKGTEAFF.

This clonotype came up a few times. The chain combines TRBV21-1 with TRBJ2-5; the table's D call of TRBD2 was not tested on the DNA. TRBV21-1 is labeled a pseudogene. The CDR3 length is 16 residues. This CDR3 is CASSKVETSGGETQYF. CDR3 DNA: TGTGCCAGCAGCAAAGTTGAGACTAGCGGGGGAGAGACCCAGTACTTC.

This chain connects TRBV20-1 to TRBJ1-1; D possibly corresponds to TRBD1 (6 bases). V was clipped by 5 bases and J by 3 bases, with 19 bases between them. The germline CDR1 and CDR2 sequences are DFQATT and SNEGSKA (reference sequence). The length of the CDR3 is 15 residues. The CDR3 DNA follows: TGCAGTGCTCCCAGTGGAGGGGGATGGGACACTGAAGCTTTCTTT. Its translation is CSAPSGGGWDTEAFF.

The CDR3 DNA sequence: TGTGCCAGCAGAGATAGGGCAAACCCTGAAGCTTTCTTT. It codes for CASRDRANPEAFF. The V gene is TRBV12-3 or TRBV12-4, the J gene TRBJ1-1; D not resolved. The CDR3 is made up of 13 amino acids. V gave up 6 bases and J gave up 6 bases, with 14 bases separating them.

This chain links TRBV6-2 or TRBV6-3 with TRBJ2-5; the D gene is possibly TRBD1 (5 bases). V was shortened by 5 bases and J by 2 bases, with 21 bases between the two germline ends. The CDR3 runs 17 residues. Germline assignment: CDR1 MNHEY and CDR2 SVGEGT. The CDR3 sequence: CASSHGLATDSQETQYF. DNA for the CDR3: TGTGCCAGCAGTCACGGTCTGGCGACAGACAGTCAAGAGACCCAGTACTTC.

This clonotype was counted a few times. The chain carries TRBV15 and TRBJ1-5; D is ambiguous. Trimming removed 2 bases from V and 6 bases from J, with 20 bases in between. The CDR3 contains 17 residues. Germline CDR1 is LNHNV and CDR2 is YYDKDF (reference sequence). CDR3 sequence reads: CATSRTHTGLPTQPQHF. The CDR3 coding sequence is TGTGCCACCAGCAGAACCCACACGGGCCTCCCCACTCAGCCCCAGCATTTT.

The rearrangement uses TRBV6-1 and TRBJ2-7, with a weak D call TRBD2 (6 bases). The germline V and J ends were trimmed by 8 bases and 2 bases, with 16 bases remaining between them. Germline CDR1 MNHNS, CDR2 SASEGT. The CDR3 extends over 14 amino acids. CDR3 in amino acids: CASGPGLRPYEQYF. The DNA for the CDR3 is TGTGCCAGCGGGCCGGGACTCCGACCCTACGAGCAGTACTTC.

To note about this clonotype: A read error may explain this, as a much larger clone is one base away. The chain uses TRBV10-3 and TRBJ2-3, with 7 nucleotides matching TRBD1. CDR3 length: 14 amino acids. The germline V gene encodes CDR1 ENHRY and CDR2 SYGVKD. The CDR3, as DNA: TGTGCCGTCAGTATGACAGGGAACACAGATACGCAGTATTTT. It encodes CAVSMTGNTDTQYF.

The CDR3 spells CASSIHRDYQPQHF. The CDR3 DNA follows: TGTGCCAGCAGTATTCACAGGGACTATCAGCCCCAGCATTTT. The V gene is TRBV12-3 or TRBV12-4, the J gene TRBJ1-5; D might be TRBD1 (6 bases). CDR3 length: 14 residues. The V end was cut by 5 bases, the J end by 5 bases, with 13 bases between.

The rearrangement uses TRBV10-3 and TRBJ2-3; 9 nucleotides align to TRBD1. The V segment lost 8 bases and the J segment 2 bases; nucleotides outside the gene matches: 5. From germline, CDR1 is ENHRY and CDR2 SYGVKD. The CDR3 is made up of 14 amino acids. This CDR3 is CAILDRGITDTQYF. CDR3 coding DNA: TGTGCCATCCTGGACAGGGGAATCACAGATACGCAGTATTTT.

This clonotype was counted a few times. The rearrangement links TRBV9 to TRBJ2-7, with D perhaps matching TRBD1 (6 bases). Germline V gene lookup returns CDR1 SGDLS and CDR2 YYNGEE. The germline V and J ends were trimmed by 3 bases and 0 bases, with 13 bases remaining between them. There are 15 residues in the CDR3. This chain's CDR3 is CASSGTGSSSYEQYF. The CDR3 nucleotides read TGTGCCAGCAGCGGCACAGGGTCGAGCTCCTACGAGCAGTACTTC.

Ten or more counts support this clonotype. V gene TRBV7-7 combines with J gene TRBJ2-5; D is possibly TRBD1 (6 bases). Trimming left V 5 bases short and J 1 base short, with 14 bases between. The germline CDR1 and CDR2 sequences are SSHAT and FNYEAQ (reference sequence). This CDR3 has 15 amino acids. CDR3 DNA sequence: TGTGCCAGCAGCCACGGCGGACAGACCCAAGAGACCCAGTACTTC. Its translation is CASSHGGQTQETQYF.

As regards this clonotype: An end of the junction differs from the germline gene, which may be a read error. The chain has TRBV3-1 and TRBJ2-7; D is perhaps TRBD2 (6 bases). CDR1 and CDR2 from the germline V gene are LGHDT and YNNKEL (reference sequence). CDR3 length equals 17 residues. CDR3 in amino acids: CACSQGVGLASSYEQYF. CDR3 in DNA: TGTGCCTGCAGCCAAGGGGTGGGACTCGCGAGCTCCTACGAGCAGTACTTC.

The gene calls are TRBV12-3 or TRBV12-4 and TRBJ2-5; no reliable D call. The better agreement between TRBJ2-7 and the DNA end casts doubt on the J call. This CDR3 contains 11 residues. The CDR3 sequence is CASSLIDEQYF. Here the CDR3 DNA reads TGTGCCAGCAGTTTAATCGACGAGCAGTACTTC.

This clonotype appeared a few times. The chain carries TRBV6-5 and TRBJ2-1, with TRBD2 matching over 7 bases. The CDR3 has 15 residues. Germline loops: CDR1 MNHEY, CDR2 SVGAGI. The J segment lost 8 bases and the V segment lost 6 bases, leaving 13 bases of the junction unmatched. The CDR3 loop is CASSSTPGRVYEQFF. As DNA, the CDR3 is TGTGCCAGCAGCAGCACCCCGGGGAGGGTCTATGAGCAGTTCTTC.

This clonotype has just a few counts. The V and J genes are TRBV10-2 and TRBJ2-3; D is possibly TRBD2 (7 bases). Trimming took 0 bases from V and 5 from J, leaving 12 bases between them. The CDR3 has 15 residues. Germline V gene lookup returns CDR1 WSHSY and CDR2 SAAADI. The CDR3 nucleotides read TGCGCCAGCAGTGAGTCGATCGGGGGGCAAGATACGCAGTATTTT. Translation gives CASSESIGGQDTQYF.

The J gene is TRBJ1-2, the V gene TRBV28; D perhaps matches TRBD1 (6 bases). Trimming shortened V by 3 bases and J by 6 bases, and 20 bases separated the two germline ends. This CDR3 spans 16 amino acids. The germline gives CDR1 MDHEN, CDR2 SYDVKM. CDR3 protein: CASSFTRQGSRDGYTF. The CDR3 DNA reads TGTGCCAGCAGTTTCACCCGGCAGGGGAGTAGGGATGGCTACACCTTC.

This clonotype was seen only a few times. The chain couples TRBV12-3 or TRBV12-4 to TRBJ2-3; 9 bases are shared with TRBD2. Trimming took 6 bases from V and 6 from J; bases not matched to a gene: 7. The CDR3 loop spans 14 amino acids. This CDR3 reads CASSGTSPGDTQYF. CDR3 nucleotide sequence: TGTGCCAGCAGCGGGACTAGCCCCGGGGATACGCAGTATTTT.

Of note for this clonotype: Being one base from a much bigger clone, this may be a read error. The chain combines TRBV20-1 with TRBJ2-1; 11 bases agree with TRBD2. CDR1 and CDR2 (germline): DFQATT, SNEGSKA (reference sequence). Losses at the gene ends were 1 base for V and 8 bases for J; bases not matched to a gene: 10. This CDR3 region has 16 residues. CDR3 coding DNA: TGCAGTGCTAGAGGCGGACTAGCGGGTTTCTTGGATGAGCAGTTCTTC. This encodes CSARGGLAGFLDEQFF.

This clonotype occurred a few times. The chain combines TRBV7-4 with TRBJ2-7, with 10 positions matching TRBD1. Looked up from germline, CDR1 is SGHVT and CDR2 is SQSDAQ. V shed 0 bases, J shed 5 bases, and the junction held 7 bases outside the gene matches. The CDR3 has 16 residues. CDR3 nucleotides: TGTGCCAGCAGCTTAGCCCCCCGGGACAGGGGTCACGAGCAGTACTTC. As protein: CASSLAPRDRGHEQYF.